This T cell receptor beta chain emerged from a study of cytomegalovirus exposure and HLA in healthy donors. Study-wide context: Roughly four fifths of 398 genotyped donors fell in the Caucasian-associated ancestry cluster.

V dropped 3 bases and J dropped 5 bases, with 13 bases sitting between them. CDR1 is GTSNPN and CDR2 is SVGIG in the germline V gene (reference sequence). The CDR3 extends over 14 amino acids. 60 Vbeta and 13 Jbeta primers were used in PCR. This table comes from immunoSEQ multiplex PCR, and its TCRdb copy is limited to in-frame clones, with some not included. The sample lists about 94,000 clones; 75% to 80% were seen once. Findings and limits, study-wide: Certain indistinguishable V segments, among them TRBV6-2 and TRBV6-3, were excluded. The presence/absence work took it that sequencing depth was about the same across donors. One cluster of highly shared sequence variants probably arose as a sequencing artifact.

This clone was seen a handful of times. Its antigen is not identified. This sequence was found in a middle-aged woman in good health and CMV-seronegative. Specimen: PBMCs. The gene calls are TRBV30 and TRBJ1-4, with a tentative D call TRBD1 (6 bases). The CDR3 DNA follows: TGTGCCTGGAGAGTTGCAGGGGTGAATGAAAAACTGTTTTTT. Residues: CAWRVAGVNEKLFF.